This TCR beta chain emerged from a study of blood T cells in healthy people across ages. Study-level results: Long-lived donors carried more naive CD4+ cells and greater diversity than aged donors. Per million T cells, TCR beta diversity dropped about linearly as age rose. Any changes in expanded clonotypes were possibly confounded, as donor CMV status remained unknown.

Together with a sample-barcoded 5' primer, a J-beta primer mix was included in a second PCR lasting roughly 7 to 11 cycles. TCRdb analysed the 5' RACE reads with MiXCR anew, one entry per CDR3 protein. The data show hundreds of thousands of distinct CDR3 sequences, with less than 60% seen just once and over 15% held by the top ten. The individuals who served as donors were healthy Caucasians living in Russia, aged roughly 6 to 100. Concerning this clonotype itself: Its target is unknown.

The sample was blood. The sequence was collected from a man at least 80 years old in good health.

This CDR3 is CASSPTRSSADTQYF. The CDR3 nucleotides read TGTGCCAGCTCGCCTACCAGGTCTAGCGCAGATACGCAGTATTTT. The rearrangement links TRBV18 to TRBJ2-3, with a weak D call TRBD2 (6 bases). V was pared by 6 bases and J by 4 bases, with 17 bases between. CDR1 and CDR2 (germline): KGHSH, LQKENI. This CDR3 region has 15 residues.